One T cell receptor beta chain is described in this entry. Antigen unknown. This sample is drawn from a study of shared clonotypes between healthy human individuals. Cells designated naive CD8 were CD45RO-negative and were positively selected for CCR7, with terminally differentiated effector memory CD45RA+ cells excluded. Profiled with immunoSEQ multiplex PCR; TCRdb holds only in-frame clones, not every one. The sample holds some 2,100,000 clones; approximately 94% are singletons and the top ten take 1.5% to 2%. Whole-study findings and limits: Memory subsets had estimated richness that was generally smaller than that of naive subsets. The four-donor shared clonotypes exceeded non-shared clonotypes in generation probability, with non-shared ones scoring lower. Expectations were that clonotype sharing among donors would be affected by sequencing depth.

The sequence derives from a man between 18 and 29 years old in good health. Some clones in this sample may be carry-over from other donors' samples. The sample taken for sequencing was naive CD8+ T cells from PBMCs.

The DNA for the CDR3 is TGTGCCAGCAGCACCAGGGGACAGGGCTATGGCTACACCTTC. This codes for CASSTRGQGYGYTF. The rearrangement uses TRBV7-3 and TRBJ1-2; 9 nucleotides match TRBD1. J gave up 4 bases and V 5 bases, and 5 bases lay outside the gene matches. This CDR3 comprises 14 residues. Per germline, CDR1 SGHTA and CDR2 FQGTGA.